These T cell receptor beta chains were read from a single sample in a study of blood T cell repertoires in COVID-19. Produced via immunoSEQ multiplex PCR; TCRdb's table is partial and in-frame only. The profile shows around 97,000 clones, 89% of them singletons. Sequences were obtained from peripheral blood. Receptors originate from a woman older than 75 in a cohort sampled during active COVID-19. Both conserved end residues are part of each CDR3. Fields, in order: clone size, V gene, D gene, J gene, CDR3 DNA, CDR3 protein. D genes are given only for firm matches. Expanded clones get a size class; other rows say once, few or many, or leave the size out.

>NA|TRBV6-2/TRBV6-3|NA|TRBJ2-3
TGTGCCAGCAGTTACCAGGGGAAAATTTTAGATACGCAGTATTTT
CASSYQGKILDTQYF
>NA|TRBV5-1|NA|TRBJ2-7
TGCGCCAGCAACCCTTTCCCGGGACAAAGTTCCTACGAGCAGTACTTC
CASNPFPGQSSYEQYF
>NA|TRBV5-4|TRBD1|TRBJ1-4
TGTGCCAGCAGCAAAGGGTCAGGGGGGAACGAAAAACTGTTTTTT
CASSKGSGGNEKLFF
>NA|TRBV24-1|TRBD2|TRBJ2-1
TGTGCCACCAGTGACCCAAGCGGGGGGCCGCGGAATGAGCAGTTCTTC
CATSDPSGGPRNEQFF
>NA|TRBV5-1|NA|TRBJ2-7
TGCGCCAGCACGAGTCGGGGGTACGAGCAGTACTTC
CASTSRGYEQYF
>NA|TRBV10-2|NA|TRBJ2-2
TGCGCCAGCAGTGCTCACAGGGATTCCGGGGAGCTGTTTTTT
CASSAHRDSGELFF
>NA|TRBV5-1|TRBD1|TRBJ2-7
TGCGCCAGCAGCCTGGACAGGAGCTACGAGCAGTACTTC
CASSLDRSYEQYF
>few|TRBV30|NA|TRBJ1-4
TGTGCCTGGAGTCTGGGGAGCCTTGAAAAACTGTTTTTT
CAWSLGSLEKLFF
>NA|TRBV27|NA|TRBJ1-2
TGTGCCAGCAGTTTATCGAACAGGGTAGATGGCTACACCTTC
CASSLSNRVDGYTF
>NA|TRBV5-1|TRBD1|TRBJ2-6
TGCGCCAGCAGCCCGGGACAGGGGGTCTCTGGGGCCAACGTCCTGACTTTC
CASSPGQGVSGANVLTF
>once|TRBV5-5|NA|TRBJ2-5
TGTGCCAGCAGCTCCGGGACTTTCCAAGAGACCCAGTACTTC
CASSSGTFQETQYF
>once|TRBV6-1|TRBD2|TRBJ2-1
TGTGCCAGCAGTGAAAGGAGCGGGGGGCCAACCTACAATGAGCAGTTCTTC
CASSERSGGPTYNEQFF
>NA|TRBV6-6|TRBD1|TRBJ1-2
TGTGCCAGCAGCGCGAGAGGGGGCCCTGGCTACACCTTC
CASSARGGPGYTF
>few|TRBV7-9|NA|TRBJ1-5
TGTGCCAGCAGCTTAGCCGGCGGGCCTAACAATCAGCCCCAGCATTTT
CASSLAGGPNNQPQHF
>NA|TRBV10-3|TRBD1|TRBJ1-4
TGTGCCATCAGGAAGGGACAGGGAGGGGGTAATGAAAAACTGTTTTTT
CAIRKGQGGGNEKLFF
>NA|TRBV5-1|NA|TRBJ1-4
TGCGCCAGCAGGTTCGCTCCGGGACAAGTCAATGAAAAACTGTTTTTT
CASRFAPGQVNEKLFF
>NA|TRBV19|NA|TRBJ1-1
TGTGCCAGTAGCCAGGACAGGAACACTGAAGCTTTCTTT
CASSQDRNTEAFF
>NA|TRBV6-5|TRBD1|TRBJ2-3
TGTGCCAGCACCTCCCGGGACAGTAGGCCAGATACGCAGTATTTT
CASTSRDSRPDTQYF
>NA|TRBV7-2|NA|TRBJ2-1
TGTGCCAGCAGCTTGTCGAGCTACGAGGAGCAGTTCTTC
CASSLSSYEEQFF
>once|TRBV6-4|TRBD2|TRBJ2-1
TGTGCCAGCAGTGACAGGGGCGGGGGGGCCCACAATGAGCAGTTCTTC
CASSDRGGGAHNEQFF
>NA|TRBV6-5|NA|TRBJ2-1
TGTGCCAGCAGGCGAGACAGAAACAATGAGCAGTTCTTC
CASRRDRNNEQFF
>NA|TRBV10-2|NA|TRBJ1-6
TGCGCCAGCAGTGCAGACAGGAGTGCTAATTCACCCCTCCACTTT
CASSADRSANSPLHF
>NA|TRBV5-4|NA|TRBJ2-1
TGTGCCAGCAGCTTGGCCGACGGAGGTCATTTTTTCTATGAGCAGTTCTTC
CASSLADGGHFFYEQFF
>NA|TRBV4-1|TRBD2|TRBJ2-3
TGCGCCAGCAGCCTTTCGGGCGGGGGGGCTGGTACAGATACGCAGTATTTT
CASSLSGGGAGTDTQYF
>NA|TRBV2|NA|TRBJ1-1
TGTGCCAGCAGCCCAAACACTGAAGCTTTCTTT
CASSPNTEAFF
>NA|TRBV7-8|NA|TRBJ2-2
TGTGCCAGCAGCTTAGAGGGGACCGGGGAGCTGTTTTTT
CASSLEGTGELFF
>NA|TRBV19|TRBD2|TRBJ2-3
TGTGCCAGTACTACTAGCGGCACAGATACGCAGTATTTT
CASTTSGTDTQYF
>NA|TRBV5-1|TRBD1|TRBJ2-1
TGCGCCAGCAGCCCAACGTGGACAGGCAACAATGAGCAGTTCTTC
CASSPTWTGNNEQFF
>once|TRBV4-1|TRBD2|TRBJ2-1
TGCGCCAGCAGCCAAGAATCGGTTAGCGGGGGGAAGCAGTTCTTC
CASSQESVSGGKQFF
>NA|TRBV5-1|NA|TRBJ2-5
TGCGCCAGCAGCTTGTCGTACCTCCGGGAGACCCAGTACTTC
CASSLSYLRETQYF
>NA|TRBV9|NA|TRBJ2-6
TGTGCCAGCAGCCCGGGTCTCTCTGGGGCCAACGTCCTGACTTTC
CASSPGLSGANVLTF
>NA|TRBV5-4|NA|TRBJ2-1
TGTGCCAGCAGCTTGGCCGGGCAGGGCAACAATGAGCAGTTCTTC
CASSLAGQGNNEQFF
>few|TRBV10-3|TRBD1|TRBJ1-2
TGTGCCATCACCGGACAGGGCGACTATGGCTACACCTTC
CAITGQGDYGYTF
>NA|TRBV29-1|NA|TRBJ1-1
TGCAGCTCGGCGTATTCAGGGCCTGAAGCTTTCTTT
CSSAYSGPEAFF
>NA|TRBV6-4|NA|TRBJ2-2
TGTGCCAGCAGTGACCGCGAGACCGGGGAGCTGTTTTTT
CASSDRETGELFF
>NA|TRBV12-3/TRBV12-4|NA|TRBJ1-2
TGTGCCAGCAGTTTACCTTTTCCAGGTGGCTACACCTTC
CASSLPFPGGYTF
>once|TRBV28|TRBD2|TRBJ2-7
TGTGCCAGCAACCCATTTGGGGGGACTAGCGGGAGGTACGAGCAGTACTTC
CASNPFGGTSGRYEQYF
>NA|TRBV18|TRBD1|TRBJ1-3
TGTGCCAGCTCACCGGCGGGGACAGGGTCAACCGGAAACACCATATATTTT
CASSPAGTGSTGNTIYF
>once|TRBV2|TRBD1|TRBJ1-1
TGTGCCAGCAGTTTCGACAGGGGGGACACTGAAGCTTTCTTT
CASSFDRGDTEAFF
>once|TRBV28|TRBD1|TRBJ1-4
TGTGCCAGCAGACCCGACAGGGGTGCTGAAAAACTGTTTTTT
CASRPDRGAEKLFF
>NA|TRBV5-1|TRBD1|TRBJ2-2
TGCGCCAGCAGCTTATCAGACAGGGGGTCCGCGAACACCGGGGAGCTGTTTTTT
CASSLSDRGSANTGELFF
>NA|TRBV3-1/TRBV3-2|NA|TRBJ1-1
TGTGCCAGCACCGACTCCGGGCCCCGGGAGACTGAAGCTTTCTTT
CASTDSGPRETEAFF
>NA|TRBV29-1|TRBD1|TRBJ2-2
TGCAGCGTGGGGACAGCAACTACCGGGGAGCTGTTTTTT
CSVGTATTGELFF
>NA|TRBV28|TRBD1|TRBJ2-7
TGTGCCAGCATCAGGGACAGGGGTACCTACGAGCAGTACTTC
CASIRDRGTYEQYF
>NA|TRBV19|TRBD1|TRBJ2-5
TGTGCCAGTAGTACAGGGGGTAGAGAGACCCAGTACTTC
CASSTGGRETQYF
>NA|TRBV5-6|NA|TRBJ1-2
TGTGCCAGCAGCTCCCCGGGGGGAATTGTCTATGGCTACACCTTC
CASSSPGGIVYGYTF
>NA|TRBV2|NA|TRBJ1-1
TGTGCCAGCAGTGAACAGTCTAACACTGAAGCTTTCTTT
CASSEQSNTEAFF
>NA|TRBV29-1|TRBD1|TRBJ1-2
TGCAGCGCCGACCCCCGACAGGGGAATGGCTACACCTTC
CSADPRQGNGYTF
>NA|TRBV3-1/TRBV3-2|TRBD1|TRBJ2-7
TGTGCCAGCAGCCTCGGGACAGGGAAGTACGAGCAGTACTTC
CASSLGTGKYEQYF
>NA|TRBV24-1|TRBD1|TRBJ2-3
TGTGCCACCAGTGATACCGGGGTGCAGGGGGACGGCACAGATACGCAGTATTTT
CATSDTGVQGDGTDTQYF
>NA|TRBV4-2|TRBD2|TRBJ2-5
TGTGCCAGCAGCCAAGGCGGAAGCGGGGGGAGGTGGGAGACCCAGTACTTC
CASSQGGSGGRWETQYF
>NA|TRBV30|NA|TRBJ1-6
TGTGCCTGGAGTGTGCGGGGTTATAATTCACCCCTCCACTTT
CAWSVRGYNSPLHF
>NA|TRBV5-4|NA|TRBJ1-2
TGTGCCAGCAGCTTGGGACAGGACTATGGCTACACCTTC
CASSLGQDYGYTF
>NA|TRBV7-6|TRBD2|TRBJ2-7
TGTGCCAGCAGCCGAGGACTAGCGGGAGGTGGCGAGCAGTACTTC
CASSRGLAGGGEQYF
>NA|TRBV29-1|TRBD2|TRBJ2-1
TGCAGCTCAACGAGGGACGGTCGGGGGACTAGCTTAAATGAGCAGTTCTTC
CSSTRDGRGTSLNEQFF